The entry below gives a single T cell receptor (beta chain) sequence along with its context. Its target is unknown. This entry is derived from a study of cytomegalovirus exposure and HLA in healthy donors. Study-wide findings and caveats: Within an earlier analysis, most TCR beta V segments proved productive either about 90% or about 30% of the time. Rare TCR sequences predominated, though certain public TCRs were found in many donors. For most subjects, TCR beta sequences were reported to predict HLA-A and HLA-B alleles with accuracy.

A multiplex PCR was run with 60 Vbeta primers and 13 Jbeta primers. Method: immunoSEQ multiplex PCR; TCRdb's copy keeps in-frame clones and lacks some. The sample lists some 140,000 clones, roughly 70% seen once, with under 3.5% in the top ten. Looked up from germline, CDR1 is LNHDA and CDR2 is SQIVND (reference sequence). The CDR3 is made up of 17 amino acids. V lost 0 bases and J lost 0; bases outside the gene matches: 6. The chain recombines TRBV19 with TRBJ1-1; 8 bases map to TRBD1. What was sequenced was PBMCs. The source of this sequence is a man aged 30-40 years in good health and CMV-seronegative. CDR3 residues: CASSIDLGTGMNTEAFF. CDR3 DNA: TGTGCCAGTAGTATAGATCTGGGGACAGGCATGAACACTGAAGCTTTCTTT.